The present entry profiles one T cell receptor beta chain with its context. This sample stems from a study of blood T cell repertoires in COVID-19. Study summary: The United States, Italy and Spain provided the acute and convalescent COVID-19 samples.

Trimming shortened V by 5 bases and J by 1 base, and 13 bases separated the two germline ends. The CDR3 is made up of 15 amino acids. The V gene's germline CDR1 is KGHDR and CDR2 SFDVKD. In the authors' methods: From reference gene primer amplification, estimates of nucleated cell counts were derived. Generated by immunoSEQ multiplex PCR, the TCRdb table keeps only in-frame clones and is missing some. The V and J calls and clone size come from that table; D and trimming were worked out from the DNA. Among under 250,000 clones listed, roughly 80% were seen once. The gene calls are TRBV24-1 and TRBJ2-5, with D perhaps TRBD1 (6 bases). This clonotype was obtained from a woman aged 30 to 39 who had recovered from COVID-19. Sequencing input: peripheral blood. The CDR3 loop is CATSVSRGLQETQYF. CDR3 in DNA: TGTGCCACCAGTGTCTCCAGGGGTCTCCAAGAGACCCAGTACTTC.